The rows below give T cell receptor beta chains drawn from one sample of a study of T cell responses to AZD1222 COVID-19 vaccine. The method was immunoSEQ multiplex PCR; TCRdb's version includes in-frame clones alone and lacks a portion of them. The table records about 100,000 clones, under 95% of them present only once. The specimen was peripheral blood, collected on day 0 of AZD1222 vaccination. These receptor sequences come from an adult in good health. Each CDR3 is given with its conserved first and last residue. Fields, in order: clone size, J gene, D gene, V gene, CDR3 protein, CDR3 DNA. A D gene is named only where the DNA matches it firmly. The listing skips clone size in some rows; elsewhere it reads once, few, many or a size class.

abundance: NA
j_gene: TRBJ1-6
d_gene: NA
v_gene: TRBV6-1
CDR3aa: CASSESWGFSPLHF
CDR3nt: TGTGCCAGCAGTGAAAGTTGGGGATTTTCACCCCTCCACTTT

abundance: NA
j_gene: TRBJ2-1
d_gene: NA
v_gene: TRBV5-1
CDR3aa: CASSTGSTTIDEQFF
CDR3nt: TGCGCCAGCAGCACCGGGTCTACCACAATTGATGAGCAGTTCTTC

abundance: NA
j_gene: TRBJ1-2
d_gene: NA
v_gene: TRBV11-2
CDR3aa: CASSLGLNYGYTF
CDR3nt: TGTGCCAGCAGCTTAGGTTTGAACTATGGCTACACCTTC

abundance: NA
j_gene: TRBJ2-7
d_gene: TRBD2
v_gene: TRBV15
CDR3aa: CATSRDLGTSVFSGGEQYF
CDR3nt: TGTGCCACCAGCAGAGATTTAGGGACTAGCGTTTTTTCGGGCGGCGAGCAGTACTTC

abundance: NA
j_gene: TRBJ1-5
d_gene: NA
v_gene: TRBV19
CDR3aa: CASSTSNRVPSQPQHF
CDR3nt: TGTGCCAGTAGTACCTCTAACAGGGTCCCTAGTCAGCCCCAGCATTTT

abundance: NA
j_gene: TRBJ1-3
d_gene: NA
v_gene: TRBV7-9
CDR3aa: CASSPTGGVTGNTIYF
CDR3nt: TGTGCCAGCAGCCCCACTGGCGGGGTTACGGGAAACACCATATATTTT

abundance: once
j_gene: TRBJ2-3
d_gene: NA
v_gene: TRBV27
CDR3aa: CASSRAGASGTQYF
CDR3nt: TGTGCCAGTTCCCGCGCCGGGGCTAGTGGTACGCAGTATTTT

abundance: once
j_gene: TRBJ1-2
d_gene: NA
v_gene: TRBV6-2/TRBV6-3
CDR3aa: CASSYSVFGYTF
CDR3nt: TGTGCCAGCAGTTACTCAGTGTTCGGCTACACCTTC

abundance: NA
j_gene: TRBJ1-2
d_gene: TRBD1
v_gene: TRBV7-3
CDR3aa: CASSRDRGLGYTF
CDR3nt: TGTGCCAGCAGTAGGGACAGGGGGCTGGGCTACACCTTC

abundance: NA
j_gene: TRBJ1-1
d_gene: TRBD1
v_gene: TRBV7-9
CDR3aa: CASSETGGQAFF
CDR3nt: TGTGCCAGCAGCGAGACAGGGGGCCAAGCTTTCTTT

abundance: NA
j_gene: TRBJ2-2
d_gene: NA
v_gene: TRBV11-2
CDR3aa: CASSQSLDANTGELFF
CDR3nt: TGTGCCAGCAGCCAGAGTCTGGACGCGAACACCGGGGAGCTGTTTTTT

abundance: NA
j_gene: TRBJ2-1
d_gene: TRBD2
v_gene: TRBV6-5
CDR3aa: CASKVAGGWNEQFF
CDR3nt: TGTGCCAGCAAGGTAGCGGGGGGGTGGAATGAGCAGTTCTTC

abundance: NA
j_gene: TRBJ2-7
d_gene: TRBD1
v_gene: TRBV9
CDR3aa: CASSARPGQGVYEQYF
CDR3nt: TGTGCCAGCAGCGCGCGACCGGGACAGGGGGTCTACGAGCAGTACTTC

abundance: few
j_gene: TRBJ1-1
d_gene: NA
v_gene: TRBV3-1/TRBV3-2
CDR3aa: CASSPSRTEAFF
CDR3nt: TGTGCCAGCAGCCCCAGTCGGACTGAAGCTTTCTTT

abundance: NA
j_gene: TRBJ1-2
d_gene: NA
v_gene: TRBV5-4
CDR3aa: CASTQVGRDGYTF
CDR3nt: TGTGCCAGCACCCAGGTGGGCCGGGATGGCTACACCTTC

abundance: NA
j_gene: TRBJ1-2
d_gene: TRBD1
v_gene: TRBV30
CDR3aa: CAWGDRDYGYTF
CDR3nt: TGTGCCTGGGGAGACAGGGACTATGGCTACACCTTC

abundance: NA
j_gene: TRBJ1-6
d_gene: TRBD1
v_gene: TRBV5-1
CDR3aa: CASSLLGQGFDNSPLHF
CDR3nt: TGCGCCAGCAGCTTGCTGGGACAGGGATTTGATAATTCACCCCTCCACTTT

abundance: NA
j_gene: TRBJ1-6
d_gene: NA
v_gene: TRBV19
CDR3aa: CASSIGQDNSPLHF
CDR3nt: TGTGCCAGTAGTATAGGACAGGATAATTCACCCCTCCACTTT

abundance: NA
j_gene: TRBJ1-1
d_gene: NA
v_gene: TRBV5-4
CDR3aa: CASSFGQGSPEAFF
CDR3nt: TGTGCCAGCAGCTTTGGGCAGGGATCTCCTGAAGCTTTCTTT

abundance: NA
j_gene: TRBJ1-3
d_gene: NA
v_gene: TRBV4-3
CDR3aa: CASKPGHGQGNTIYF
CDR3nt: TGCGCCAGCAAACCGGGACACGGTCAGGGAAACACCATATATTTT

abundance: NA
j_gene: TRBJ2-3
d_gene: NA
v_gene: TRBV7-3
CDR3aa: CASSLFLGGTDTQYF
CDR3nt: TGTGCCAGCAGCTTATTTCTTGGGGGCACAGATACGCAGTATTTT

abundance: NA
j_gene: TRBJ2-7
d_gene: NA
v_gene: TRBV14
CDR3aa: CASSAYAFEQYF
CDR3nt: TGTGCCAGCAGCGCCTACGCGTTCGAGCAGTACTTC

abundance: NA
j_gene: TRBJ2-6
d_gene: NA
v_gene: TRBV5-1
CDR3aa: CASSLASSGANVLTF
CDR3nt: TGCGCCAGCAGCTTGGCGTCCTCTGGGGCCAACGTCCTGACTTTC

abundance: NA
j_gene: TRBJ2-2
d_gene: TRBD1
v_gene: TRBV11-2
CDR3aa: CASSYPDRVGFVTGELFF
CDR3nt: TGTGCCAGCAGCTACCCGGACAGGGTGGGATTTGTAACCGGGGAGCTGTTTTTT

abundance: NA
j_gene: TRBJ2-1
d_gene: NA
v_gene: TRBV5-1
CDR3aa: CASSLFATGQGNANEQFF
CDR3nt: TGCGCCAGCAGCTTGTTCGCTACCGGTCAGGGAAACGCGAATGAGCAGTTCTTC

abundance: NA
j_gene: TRBJ2-3
d_gene: TRBD1
v_gene: TRBV7-9
CDR3aa: CASSWTGGPQNTQYF
CDR3nt: TGTGCCAGCAGCTGGACAGGGGGACCACAGAATACGCAGTATTTT

abundance: NA
j_gene: TRBJ2-6
d_gene: NA
v_gene: TRBV9
CDR3aa: CASSFQTGLTGANVLTF
CDR3nt: TGTGCCAGCAGCTTCCAAACAGGGTTGACTGGGGCCAACGTCCTGACTTTC

abundance: NA
j_gene: TRBJ2-1
d_gene: NA
v_gene: TRBV7-9
CDR3aa: CASSPAKNEQFF
CDR3nt: TGTGCCAGCAGCCCGGCGAAAAATGAGCAGTTCTTC

abundance: few
j_gene: TRBJ1-3
d_gene: TRBD1
v_gene: TRBV18
CDR3aa: CASSPGTGLRSSGNTIYF
CDR3nt: TGTGCCAGCTCACCCGGGACAGGGTTAAGGAGCTCTGGAAACACCATATATTTT

abundance: NA
j_gene: TRBJ1-5
d_gene: NA
v_gene: TRBV7-2
CDR3aa: CASGRMSNQPQHF
CDR3nt: TGTGCCAGCGGCAGGATGAGCAATCAGCCCCAGCATTTT

abundance: NA
j_gene: TRBJ2-3
d_gene: NA
v_gene: TRBV7-8
CDR3aa: CASSWEDGFSTDTQYF
CDR3nt: TGTGCCAGCAGCTGGGAGGACGGATTTAGCACAGATACGCAGTATTTT

abundance: NA
j_gene: TRBJ2-7
d_gene: TRBD1
v_gene: TRBV5-1
CDR3aa: CASSPLTGTDEQYF
CDR3nt: TGCGCCAGCAGCCCCCTGACAGGGACAGACGAGCAGTACTTC

abundance: few
j_gene: TRBJ1-5
d_gene: NA
v_gene: TRBV28
CDR3aa: CASSSEPPSNQPQHF
CDR3nt: TGTGCCAGCAGTTCCGAACCCCCTAGCAATCAGCCCCAGCATTTT

abundance: NA
j_gene: TRBJ1-2
d_gene: TRBD1
v_gene: TRBV30
CDR3aa: CAWSPDRDYGYTF
CDR3nt: TGTGCCTGGAGCCCAGACAGGGACTATGGCTACACCTTC

abundance: NA
j_gene: TRBJ1-1
d_gene: NA
v_gene: TRBV5-1
CDR3aa: CASSLGADGKAFF
CDR3nt: TGCGCCAGCAGCTTAGGCGCGGACGGGAAAGCTTTCTTT

abundance: NA
j_gene: TRBJ2-3
d_gene: NA
v_gene: TRBV29-1
CDR3aa: CSVEEPKGTDNTQYF
CDR3nt: TGCAGCGTTGAAGAACCGAAAGGCACAGATAATACGCAGTATTTT

abundance: once
j_gene: TRBJ2-7
d_gene: TRBD1
v_gene: TRBV6-4
CDR3aa: CARRRTGAHEQYF
CDR3nt: TGTGCCAGGAGAAGGACAGGGGCCCACGAGCAGTACTTC

abundance: NA
j_gene: TRBJ1-1
d_gene: NA
v_gene: TRBV2
CDR3aa: CASSGVANIEAFF
CDR3nt: TGTGCCAGCAGTGGGGTGGCGAATATTGAAGCTTTCTTT

abundance: NA
j_gene: TRBJ2-5
d_gene: NA
v_gene: TRBV9
CDR3aa: CASSAGWVGETQYF
CDR3nt: TGTGCCAGCAGCGCTGGATGGGTGGGGGAGACCCAGTACTTC

abundance: NA
j_gene: TRBJ1-1
d_gene: NA
v_gene: TRBV4-2
CDR3aa: CASASTGWNTEAFF
CDR3nt: TGTGCCAGCGCCTCTACGGGGTGGAACACTGAAGCTTTCTTT

abundance: NA
j_gene: TRBJ2-5
d_gene: NA
v_gene: TRBV19
CDR3aa: CASMRSIAAQETQYF
CDR3nt: TGTGCCAGTATGCGGAGTATTGCGGCCCAAGAGACCCAGTACTTC

abundance: NA
j_gene: TRBJ2-4
d_gene: NA
v_gene: TRBV7-8
CDR3aa: CASSLDRTGSAKNIQYF
CDR3nt: TGTGCCAGCAGCTTAGATCGTACGGGTTCAGCCAAAAACATTCAGTACTTC

abundance: once
j_gene: TRBJ1-4
d_gene: TRBD1
v_gene: TRBV3-1/TRBV3-2
CDR3aa: CASGTEGDNEKLFF
CDR3nt: TGTGCCAGCGGGACAGAAGGGGATAATGAAAAACTGTTTTTT

abundance: NA
j_gene: TRBJ2-1
d_gene: NA
v_gene: TRBV13
CDR3aa: CASSLVGALMKFF
CDR3nt: TGTGCCAGCAGCTTAGTTGGCGCTCTTATGAAGTTCTTC

abundance: NA
j_gene: TRBJ1-2
d_gene: NA
v_gene: TRBV7-2
CDR3aa: CASSLKGIGVGGYTF
CDR3nt: TGTGCCAGCAGCTTAAAGGGAATAGGTGTCGGTGGCTACACCTTC

abundance: NA
j_gene: TRBJ2-3
d_gene: TRBD1
v_gene: TRBV29-1
CDR3aa: CSARQGRDTDTQYF
CDR3nt: TGCAGCGCACGACAGGGGCGGGACACAGATACGCAGTATTTT

abundance: NA
j_gene: TRBJ1-5
d_gene: NA
v_gene: TRBV7-6
CDR3aa: CASSPGPDQPQHF
CDR3nt: TGTGCCAGCAGCCCAGGGCCGGATCAGCCCCAGCATTTT

abundance: NA
j_gene: TRBJ2-3
d_gene: TRBD2
v_gene: TRBV5-1
CDR3aa: CASSLLAGGNTDTQYF
CDR3nt: TGCGCCAGCAGCCTATTAGCGGGGGGGAACACAGATACGCAGTATTTT